These 13 T cell receptor beta chains originate from one sample sequenced in a study of kidney transplant recipient with SARS-CoV-2 infection. TCRdb processed the reads anew with MiXCR; each CDR3 protein has one entry. In the table there are 250,000 or so distinct CDR3 sequences, around 26% of which are singletons. Source: a blood sample, taken at baseline and on approximately day 120 from a kidney transplant recipient. Receptors were obtained from a young adult male patient who had COVID-19 and was a kidney transplant recipient. A subset of T cells may come from the graft donor.

Concerning this clonotype: Being one base from a much bigger clone, this may be a read error. This chain connects TRBV9 to TRBJ2-7; D uncertain. CDR3 size: 14 residues. Germline V lookup: CDR1 SGDLS, CDR2 YYNGEE. CDR3 sequence: CAGSVGSTSYEQYF. CDR3 bases: TGTGCCGGCAGCGTAGGCAGTACCTCCTACGAGCAGTACTTC.

In regard to this clonotype: One base away lies a much larger clone, so this may be a sequencing read error. This chain joins TRBV27 and TRBJ2-1; 9 positions agree with TRBD2. With 0 bases clipped from V and 8 bases from J, the junction kept 8 bases outside the gene matches. CDR3 length equals 16 residues. Germline V gene sequence: CDR1 MNHEY, CDR2 SMNVEV (reference sequence). CDR3 region: CASSLSVGGRGDEQFF. CDR3 in DNA: TGTGCCAGCAGTTTATCGGTTGGCGGGAGGGGGGATGAGCAGTTCTTC.

This clonotype was recorded at least ten times. The CDR3 nucleotides are TGTGCCACCAGTGACCCTCGACAGCCGAACACCGGGGAGCTGTTTTTT. Its translation is CATSDPRQPNTGELFF. The V call is TRBV24-1, the J call TRBJ2-2; a weak D match, TRBD1 (5 bases). This CDR3 region has 16 residues. The germline gives CDR1 KGHDR, CDR2 SFDVKD. Trimming stripped 4 bases from V and 0 bases from J, with 11 bases between.

In its sample, this clonotype was seen many times. The J gene is TRBJ1-2, the V gene TRBV2; D uncertain. Germline V gene sequence: CDR1 SNHLY, CDR2 FYNNEI. The CDR3 is 13 residues long. V dropped 1 base and J dropped 8 bases, with 11 bases sitting between them. The DNA of the CDR3 is TGTGCCAGCAGTGAAGAGGTGAACAGCGGCTACACCTTC. It codes for CASSEEVNSGYTF.

In regard to this clonotype: This may be a read error, as it is one base from a much larger clone. The chain recombines TRBV15 with TRBJ2-1; a weak D match, TRBD1 (7 bases). The CDR3 length is 17 residues. Germline V gives CDR1 LNHNV, CDR2 YYDKDF (reference sequence). V lost 5 bases and J 0 bases, leaving 17 bases between the germline ends. CDR3 nucleotides: TGTGCCACCAGCCTTGGGGCAGGGGGGAGCTCCTACAATGAGCAGTTCTTC. Its protein is CATSLGAGGSSYNEQFF.

This clonotype was seen just once. This could be a read error, since a much larger clone is one nucleotide away. The V and J genes are TRBV3-1 and TRBJ2-7; D not certain. The CDR3 is 17 amino acids. Per germline, CDR1 LGHDT and CDR2 YNNKEL (reference sequence). CDR3 amino acids: CASSVPPPISFSETQHF. CDR3 coding DNA: TGTGCCAGCAGCGTCCCACCTCCCATTTCTTTCTCTGAGACCCAGCACTTC.

This clonotype has more than one count but fewer than ten. The CDR3: CASSYSGEAASNEQFF. In DNA form, the CDR3 reads TGTGCCAGCAGTTACTCAGGGGAGGCGGCTTCCAATGAGCAGTTCTTC. The chain is built from TRBV6-6 and TRBJ2-1; tentatively, D is TRBD2 (6 bases). Per germline, CDR1 MNHNY and CDR2 SVGAGI (reference sequence). V was trimmed by 0 bases and J by 6 bases, leaving 15 bases between them. The CDR3 covers 16 residues.

This clonotype appeared once. One base away lies a much larger clone, so this may be a sequencing read error. This rearrangement joins TRBV13 to TRBJ2-4; 9 nucleotides agree with TRBD1. This CDR3 has 15 amino acids. Germline-derived CDR1 and CDR2 are PRHDT and FYEKMQ (reference sequence). Here the CDR3 DNA reads TGTGCCAGCAGCGTTGGTACAGGGGGCATGGTGGGCTACATCTTC. Protein sequence: CASSVGTGGMVGYIF.

This clonotype was counted many times. The chain employs TRBV11-2 and TRBJ2-7; 7 bases align to TRBD2. The V and J ends lost 3 bases and 0 bases, in that order; junction bases with no gene match: 2. This CDR3 contains 14 residues. Germline CDR1 is SGHAT and CDR2 is FQNNGV. The CDR3 loop reads CASSFRGSSYEQYV. The CDR3 DNA reads as TGTGCCAGCAGCTTCCGCGGGAGCTCCTACGAGCAGTACGTC.

This clonotype has at least ten counts. The chain couples TRBV5-8 to TRBJ2-4, with 9 bases that match TRBD2. Losses at the gene ends were 4 bases for V and 9 bases for J; bases not matched to a gene: 8. The CDR3 covers 14 residues. Germline V gene lookup returns CDR1 SGHTS and CDR2 YDEGEE. For the CDR3, the DNA is TGTGCCAGCAGCGTGTTAGCGGGGGCAGGCATTCAGTACTTC. It specifies CASSVLAGAGIQYF. The variable domain in full, with the rest retrieved from reference TRBV5-8 and TRBJ2-4, is EAGVTQSPTHLIKTRGQQATLRCSPISGHTSVYWYQQALGLGLQFLLWYDEGEERNRGNFPPRFSGRQFPNYSSELNVNALELEDSALYLCASSVLAGAGIQYFGAGTRLSVL.

A word on this clonotype: Being one base from a much bigger clone, this may be a read error. V gene TRBV18 combines with J gene TRBJ2-4; 7 bases align to TRBD1. Germline assignment: CDR1 KGHSH and CDR2 LQKENI. This CDR3 contains 16 residues. The CDR3 spells CTSSLGDRAGKNIQYF. The DNA of the CDR3 is TGTACCAGCTCACTCGGAGACAGGGCCGGCAAAAACATTCAGTACTTC. The whole variable domain, filled in from reference TRBV18 and TRBJ2-4, reads NAGVMQNPRHLVRRRGQEARLRCSPMKGHSHVYWYRQLPEEGLKFMVYLQKENIIDESGMPKERFSAEFPKEGPSILRIQQVVRGDSAAYFCTSSLGDRAGKNIQYFGAGTRLSVL.

In its sample, this clonotype was seen many times. The J gene is TRBJ2-1, the V gene TRBV5-1, with a possible D match to TRBD2 (5 bases). The V and J ends lost 2 bases and 0 bases respectively, with 9 bases between them. Germline CDR1 is SGHRS and CDR2 is YFSETQ. CDR3 length: 15 residues. CDR3 protein: CASSFGNPSYNEQFF. CDR3 sequence (DNA): TGCGCCAGCAGCTTCGGGAATCCCTCCTACAATGAGCAGTTCTTC.

The sample holds many counts of this clonotype. The gene calls are TRBV5-4 and TRBJ1-2, with no clear D. This CDR3 is built from 16 residues. Germline CDR1 and CDR2: SGHNT and YYREEE (reference sequence). The V gene lost 6 bases and the J gene lost 4 bases, with 22 bases spanning the gap. Written as DNA, the CDR3 is TGTGCCAGCACAATACACGTACCAGGAAAGACCTATGGCTACACCTTC. It encodes CASTIHVPGKTYGYTF.